These 17 T cell receptor beta chains share one sample of origin, sequenced in a study of response to subunit inactivated influenza vaccine. Each CDR3 protein gets one entry after TCRdb re-called the RT-PCR reads with MiXCR. The data contain about 780,000 distinct CDR3 sequences, around 20% of them singletons. The sample consisted of PBMCs from blood, taken about 5 days after vaccination. The receptors originated from a man aged 50-60 years who received an inactivated influenza vaccine.

A few counts support this clonotype. The V and J genes are TRBV2 and TRBJ2-5, with D maybe TRBD2 (6 bases). Germline CDR1 is SNHLY and CDR2 is FYNNEI. The CDR3 has 12 amino acids. V was pared by 8 bases and J by 5 bases, with 12 bases between. The CDR3 region is CASGLPHETQYF. CDR3 in DNA: TGTGCCAGCGGACTACCGCATGAGACCCAGTACTTC. The full variable domain, with the rest looked up from reference TRBV2 and TRBJ2-5, is EPEVTQTPSHQVTQMGQEVILRCVPISNHLYFYWYRQILGQKVEFLVSFYNNEISEKSEIFDDQFSVERPDGSNFTLKIRSTKLEDSAMYFCASGLPHETQYFGPGTRLLVL.

V and J are TRBV20-1 and TRBJ1-6; D is possibly TRBD1 (6 bases). V was shortened by 7 bases and J by 4 bases, with 11 bases between the two germline ends. Germline values: CDR1 DFQATT, CDR2 SNEGSKA (reference sequence). The length of the CDR3 is 13 residues. The CDR3 DNA reads as TGCAGTGTACCGGACAGTTATAATTCACCCCTCCACTTT. Encoded protein: CSVPDSYNSPLHF.

The gene calls are TRBV10-3 and TRBJ2-1; TRBD2 matches 7 bases. The ends lost 3 bases at V and 6 bases at J; junction bases unmatched: 5. The CDR3 spans 14 residues. CDR1 ENHRY and CDR2 SYGVKD come from the germline V gene. The CDR3 loop is CAISEGRTSNEQFF. CDR3 coding DNA: TGTGCCATCAGTGAAGGAAGGACTAGCAATGAGCAGTTCTTC.

V and J are TRBV6-2 or TRBV6-3 and TRBJ2-7; perhaps TRBD1 as D (6 bases). The CDR3 extends over 17 amino acids. The germline CDR1 and CDR2 sequences are MNHEY and SVGEGT. Trimming stripped 2 bases from V and 3 bases from J, with 20 bases between. In DNA form, the CDR3 reads TGTGCCAGCAGTTACCCCAGAGGACAGTCCGAAGGCTACGAGCAGTACTTC. Translating gives CASSYPRGQSEGYEQYF.

This chain joins TRBV10-3 and TRBJ1-1, with a weak D call TRBD1 (6 bases). The V end lost 10 bases, the J end lost 5 bases, and 23 bases lay between the germline ends. CDR3 length: 15 amino acids. Germline loops: CDR1 ENHRY, CDR2 SYGVKD. The CDR3 DNA is TGTGCCACCCCGTGCCGGGGGGCGTTGGGGACTGAAGCTTTCTTT. Amino acid sequence: CATPCRGALGTEAFF.

This clonotype has more than one count but fewer than ten. The V and J genes are TRBV5-6 and TRBJ1-1; 7 bases line up with TRBD1. CDR3 length: 14 amino acids. V was clipped by 5 bases and J by 8 bases; unmatched bases: 12. CDR1 is SGHDT and CDR2 is YYEEEE in the germline V gene. CDR3: CASSYNPGQREAFF. CDR3 DNA: TGTGCCAGCAGTTATAACCCGGGACAGAGAGAAGCTTTCTTT.

This clonotype was observed a handful of times. The chain employs TRBV6-5 and TRBJ2-7; D remains ambiguous. The V end was cut by 3 bases, the J end by 1 base, with 13 bases between. Germline lookup yields CDR1 MNHEY and CDR2 SVGAGI. The CDR3 runs 15 residues. The CDR3 DNA follows: TGTGCCAGCAGTTATCTGGCTGGGCTTTCCTACGAGCAGTACTTC. It codes for CASSYLAGLSYEQYF.

The chain couples TRBV6-5 to TRBJ1-6; D not resolved. The CDR3 loop spans 15 amino acids. Trimming removed 3 bases from V and 8 bases from J, with 14 bases in between. CDR1 is MNHEY and CDR2 is SVGAGI in the germline V gene. The CDR3 nucleotides read TGTGCCAGCAGTTATAGAGCGCAGGCGGATTCACCCCTCCACTTT. Translation: CASSYRAQADSPLHF.

This rearrangement joins TRBV14 to TRBJ1-3, with D unclear. CDR1 is SGHDN, CDR2 FVKESK, per germline. V shed 3 bases and J shed 0 bases, with 9 bases lying between them. This CDR3 comprises 15 residues. The CDR3 is CASSQQQNSGNTIYF. The CDR3 DNA sequence: TGTGCCAGCAGCCAGCAACAGAACTCTGGAAACACCATATATTTT.

The CDR3 DNA is TGCGCCAGCAGCTTGGACAGGGGCGACGACGAGCAGTACTTC. It yields the protein CASSLDRGDDEQYF. The chain links TRBV5-1 to TRBJ2-7, with TRBD1 matching over 7 bases. The germline V gene has CDR1 SGHRS and CDR2 YFSETQ. CDR3 length: 14 residues. V dropped 0 bases and J dropped 5; count of bases not matched to a gene: 5.

A note on this clonotype: As the CDR3 is not closed by the conserved phenylalanine or tryptophan, this likely results from a read error. This chain links TRBV11-2 with TRBJ2-1; D is undetermined. Germline CDR1 SGHAT, CDR2 FQNNGV. This CDR3 is built from 15 residues. V lost 1 base, J lost 9 bases, and 16 bases lay in between. CDR3 residues: CASSLARGPSGEQFL. The DNA for the CDR3 is TGTGCCAGCAGCTTAGCACGTGGACCCTCGGGTGAGCAGTTCTTA.

The chain is built from TRBV5-6 and TRBJ2-1, with D perhaps given as TRBD1 or TRBD2 (7 bases each). The CDR3 spans 15 residues. V gave up 3 bases and J gave up 8 bases, with 18 bases separating them. Germline CDR1 reads SGHDT; CDR2 reads YYEEEE. The CDR3 DNA follows: TGTGCCAGCAGCTCCCGCTGGGGAGGGGGCGATGAGCAGTTCTTC. This codes for CASSSRWGGGDEQFF.

This clonotype turned up a few times. The J gene is TRBJ1-1, the V gene TRBV4-3, with D perhaps matching TRBD1 (5 bases). V was clipped by 0 bases and J by 0 bases, with 11 bases between them. Germline assignment: CDR1 LGHNA and CDR2 YSLEER. This CDR3 has 16 amino acids. The DNA of the CDR3 is TGCGCCAGCAGCCAAGATCCAGCAGGGATGAACACTGAAGCTTTCTTT. This sequence encodes CASSQDPAGMNTEAFF.

This clonotype was found a few times. V usage is TRBV7-8 and J usage is TRBJ2-1; D not resolved. The CDR3 spans 15 residues. Germline V gene sequence: CDR1 SGHVS, CDR2 FQNEAQ. Deletions cut 7 bases from V and 6 bases from J, with 19 bases between. The CDR3 DNA follows: TGTGCCAGCACCTCCTGGCCCCGGAGTTCCAATGAGCAGTTCTTC. This codes for CASTSWPRSSNEQFF.

This chain links TRBV7-6 with TRBJ2-3, with TRBD2 matching 8 bases. V was pared by 0 bases and J by 2 bases, with 10 bases of the junction left unmatched. Germline CDR1 is SGHVS and CDR2 is FNYEAQ. This CDR3 has 18 residues. The CDR3 spells CASSLAPRVAGHTDTQYF. As DNA, the CDR3 is TGTGCCAGCAGCTTAGCGCCGAGGGTAGCGGGACACACAGATACGCAGTATTTT. Supplemented by reference TRBV7-6 and TRBJ2-3, the full variable domain reads GAGVSQSPRYKVTKRGQDVALRCDPISGHVSLYWYRQALGQGPEFLTYFNYEAQQDKSGLPNDRFSAERPEGSISTLTIQRTEQRDSAMYRCASSLAPRVAGHTDTQYFGPGTRLTVL.

The genes are TRBV10-1 and TRBJ1-1; D possibly corresponds to TRBD1 (5 bases). CDR3 length: 12 amino acids. The V gene lost 5 bases and the J gene lost 11 bases, with 15 bases spanning the gap. Germline V CDR1 and CDR2: WNHNN, SYGVQD (reference sequence). The CDR3 reads CASSLNPGPAFF. CDR3 DNA: TGCGCCAGCAGTCTTAACCCGGGGCCGGCTTTCTTT.

This chain joins TRBV29-1 and TRBJ2-7; D is perhaps TRBD1 or TRBD2 (6 bases each). Trimming left V 4 bases short and J 3 bases short, with 16 bases between. Looked up from germline, CDR1 is SQVTM and CDR2 is ANQGSEA. This CDR3 comprises 14 residues. For the CDR3, the DNA is TGCAGCGTTGTTTGGGGGGCACCCCTCTACGAGCAGTACTTC. It codes for CSVVWGAPLYEQYF.